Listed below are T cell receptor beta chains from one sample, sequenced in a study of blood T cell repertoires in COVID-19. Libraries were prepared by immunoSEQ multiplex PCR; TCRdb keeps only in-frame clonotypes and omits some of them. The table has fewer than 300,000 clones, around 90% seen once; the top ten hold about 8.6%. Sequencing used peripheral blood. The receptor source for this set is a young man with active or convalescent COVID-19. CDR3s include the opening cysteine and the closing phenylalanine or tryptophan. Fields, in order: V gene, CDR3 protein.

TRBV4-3 CASSQDATGWGAETQYF
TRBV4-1 CASSPGLAGSYSHTDTQYF
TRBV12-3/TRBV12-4 CASSMTDGGYTF
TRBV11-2 CASRGTGGRDTEAFF
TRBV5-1 CASSSTGSIDEQYF
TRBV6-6 CASSTGSGNTIYF
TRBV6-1 CASSVGQGGGYQPQHF
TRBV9 CASSVGTGGASYAYF
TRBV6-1 CASREGTGNTGELFF
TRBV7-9 CASSFQGSGKLFF
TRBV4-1 CASSQEGLAPYEQYF